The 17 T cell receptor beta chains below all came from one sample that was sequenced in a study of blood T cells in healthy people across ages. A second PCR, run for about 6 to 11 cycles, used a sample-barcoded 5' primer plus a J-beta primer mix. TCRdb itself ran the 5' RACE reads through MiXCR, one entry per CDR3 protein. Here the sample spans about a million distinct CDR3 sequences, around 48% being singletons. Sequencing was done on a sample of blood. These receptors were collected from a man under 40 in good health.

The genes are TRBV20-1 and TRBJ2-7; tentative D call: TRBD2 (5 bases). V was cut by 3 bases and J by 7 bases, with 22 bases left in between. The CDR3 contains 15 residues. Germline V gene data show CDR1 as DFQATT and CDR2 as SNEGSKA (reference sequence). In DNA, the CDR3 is TGCAGTGCTAGTGGTGGGAGTCGGGGTTCGGAAGAGCAGTACTTC. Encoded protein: CSASGGSRGSEEQYF.

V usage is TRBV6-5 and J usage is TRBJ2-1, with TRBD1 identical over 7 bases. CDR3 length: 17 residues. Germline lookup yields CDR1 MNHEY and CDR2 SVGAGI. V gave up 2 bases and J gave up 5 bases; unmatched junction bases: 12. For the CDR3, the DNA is TGTGCCAGCAGTTACGGAAAAGGGGGCGCTTCTCACAATGAGCAGTTCTTC. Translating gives CASSYGKGGASHNEQFF.

The CDR3 DNA sequence: TGCAGCGTTGCAACAGGGAGCATGAACACTGAAGCTTTCTTT. It specifies CSVATGSMNTEAFF. This chain uses TRBV29-1 with TRBJ1-1; TRBD1 is a possible D gene (6 bases). V shed 4 bases and J shed 0 bases, with 12 bases lying between them. The CDR3 is 14 amino acids. Germline CDR1 and CDR2: SQVTM and ANQGSEA.

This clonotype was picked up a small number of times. The DNA of the CDR3 is TGTGCCAGCAGCGAAAAGATTCATACGCAGTATTTT. This translates into CASSEKIHTQYF. The chain couples TRBV7-2 to TRBJ2-3; D unclear. CDR3 length: 12 amino acids. Germline lookup yields CDR1 SGHTA and CDR2 FQGNSA. V was trimmed by 5 bases and J by 7 bases, leaving 10 bases between them.

As DNA, the CDR3 is TGTGCCAGCATTAAAGGACTAGCAGCAGATACGCAGTATTTT. It is translated as CASIKGLAADTQYF. The genes are TRBV6-6 and TRBJ2-3; 8 nucleotides agree with TRBD2. V shed 7 bases and J 4 bases; nucleotides not matched to a gene: 7. The germline CDR1 and CDR2 sequences are MNHNY and SVGAGI (reference sequence). The CDR3 runs 14 residues.

As DNA, the CDR3 is TGCAGCGTTGAAACCAGCTTACTCGACAATGAGCAGTTCTTC. The encoded protein is CSVETSLLDNEQFF. V usage is TRBV29-1 and J usage is TRBJ2-1; no firm D call. Germline V gene lookup returns CDR1 SQVTM and CDR2 ANQGSEA. V shed 2 bases and J shed 5 bases, with 13 bases lying between them. The CDR3 length is 14 residues.

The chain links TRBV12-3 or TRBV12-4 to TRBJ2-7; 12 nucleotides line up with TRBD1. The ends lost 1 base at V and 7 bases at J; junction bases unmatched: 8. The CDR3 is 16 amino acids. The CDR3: CASSLDYRDRGPEQYF. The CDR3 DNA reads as TGTGCCAGCAGTTTAGACTACCGGGACAGGGGGCCTGAGCAGTACTTC.

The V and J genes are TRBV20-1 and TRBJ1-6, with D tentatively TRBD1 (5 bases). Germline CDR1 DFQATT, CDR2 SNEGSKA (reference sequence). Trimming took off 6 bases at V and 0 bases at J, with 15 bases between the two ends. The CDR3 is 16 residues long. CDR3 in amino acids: CSAPFGALSYNSPLHF. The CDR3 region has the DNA TGCAGTGCCCCCTTCGGGGCCCTCTCCTATAATTCACCCCTCCACTTT.

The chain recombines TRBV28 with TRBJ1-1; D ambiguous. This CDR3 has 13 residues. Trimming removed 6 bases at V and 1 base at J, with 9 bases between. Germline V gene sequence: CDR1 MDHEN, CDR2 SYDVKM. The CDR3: CASRPPRNTEAFF. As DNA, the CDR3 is TGTGCCAGCAGGCCCCCCCGGAACACTGAAGCTTTCTTT.

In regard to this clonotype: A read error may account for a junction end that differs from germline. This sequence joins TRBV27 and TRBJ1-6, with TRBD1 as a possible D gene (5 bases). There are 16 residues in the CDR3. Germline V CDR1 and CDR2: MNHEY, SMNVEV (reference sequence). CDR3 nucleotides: TGTGCCAGCAGTTTACAGGGAAGGTCCTATAATTCGCCCCTCCACTTT. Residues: CASSLQGRSYNSPLHF.

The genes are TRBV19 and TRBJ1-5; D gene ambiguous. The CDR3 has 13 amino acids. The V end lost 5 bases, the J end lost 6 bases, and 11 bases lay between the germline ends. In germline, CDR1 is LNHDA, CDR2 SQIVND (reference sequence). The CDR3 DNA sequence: TGTGCCAGTAGTCCCGGGGAGACTCAGCCCCAGCATTTT. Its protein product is CASSPGETQPQHF.

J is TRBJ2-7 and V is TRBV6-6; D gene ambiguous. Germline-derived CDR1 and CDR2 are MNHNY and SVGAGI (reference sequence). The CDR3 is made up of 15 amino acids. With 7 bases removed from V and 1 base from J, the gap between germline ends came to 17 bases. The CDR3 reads CASTPGEPLSYEQYF. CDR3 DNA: TGTGCCAGCACGCCTGGTGAACCGTTGTCCTACGAGCAGTACTTC.

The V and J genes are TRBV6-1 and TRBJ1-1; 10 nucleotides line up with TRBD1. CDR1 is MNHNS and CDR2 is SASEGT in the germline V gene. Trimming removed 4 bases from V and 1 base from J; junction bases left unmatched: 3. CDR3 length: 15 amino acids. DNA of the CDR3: TGTGCCAGCAGTGGTCGGACAGGGGGGAACACTGAAGCTTTCTTT. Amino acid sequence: CASSGRTGGNTEAFF.

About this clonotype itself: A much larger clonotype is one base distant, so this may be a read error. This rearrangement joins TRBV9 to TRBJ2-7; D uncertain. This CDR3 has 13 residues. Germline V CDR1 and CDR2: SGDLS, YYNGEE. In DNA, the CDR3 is TGTGCCGGCAGCGTTGTAGATCGCCATGAGCAGTACTTC. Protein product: CAGSVVDRHEQYF.

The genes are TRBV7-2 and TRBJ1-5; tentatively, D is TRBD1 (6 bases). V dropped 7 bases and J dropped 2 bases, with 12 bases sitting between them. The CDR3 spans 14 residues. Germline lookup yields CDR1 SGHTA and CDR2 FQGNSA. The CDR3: CASTAAGGNQPQHF. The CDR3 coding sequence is TGTGCCAGCACCGCGGCAGGGGGCAATCAGCCCCAGCATTTT.

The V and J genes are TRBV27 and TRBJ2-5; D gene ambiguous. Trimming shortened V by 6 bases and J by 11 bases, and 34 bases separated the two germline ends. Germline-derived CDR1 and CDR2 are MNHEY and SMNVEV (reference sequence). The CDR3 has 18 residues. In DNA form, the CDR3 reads TGTGCCAGCAGCCTTAGGATGAGGCTCAGTGGGCCTGGGGATGAGCAGTACTTC. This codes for CASSLRMRLSGPGDEQYF.

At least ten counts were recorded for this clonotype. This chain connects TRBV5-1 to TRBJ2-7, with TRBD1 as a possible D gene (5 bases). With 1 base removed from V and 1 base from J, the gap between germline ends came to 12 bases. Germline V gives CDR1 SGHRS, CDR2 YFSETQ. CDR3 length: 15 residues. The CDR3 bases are TGCGCCAGCAGCTTGAACACGGCAGGGTCCTACGAGCAGTACTTC. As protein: CASSLNTAGSYEQYF.